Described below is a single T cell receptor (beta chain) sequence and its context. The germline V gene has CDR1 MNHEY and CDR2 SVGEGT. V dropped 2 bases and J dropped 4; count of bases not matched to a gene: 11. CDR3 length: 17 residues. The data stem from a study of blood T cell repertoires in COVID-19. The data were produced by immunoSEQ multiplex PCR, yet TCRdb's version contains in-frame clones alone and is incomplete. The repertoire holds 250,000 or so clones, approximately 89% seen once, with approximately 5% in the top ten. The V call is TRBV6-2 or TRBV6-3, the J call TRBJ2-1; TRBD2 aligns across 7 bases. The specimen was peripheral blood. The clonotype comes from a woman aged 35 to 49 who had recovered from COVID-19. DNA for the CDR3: TGTGCCAGCAGTTACGGGCCAGCGGGACCGAAATACAATGAGCAGTTCTTC. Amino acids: CASSYGPAGPKYNEQFF.